Below are 30 T cell receptor beta chains sequenced from a single sample in a study of blood T cell repertoires in COVID-19. Assay used: immunoSEQ multiplex PCR; TCRdb lists only in-frame clones, some missing. This table holds 150,000 to 200,000 clones, about four fifths found once. The sequencing input was peripheral blood. The receptor set was obtained from a man in his sixties with active or convalescent COVID-19.

The V call is TRBV29-1, the J call TRBJ2-7; 8 bases match TRBD1. The CDR3 has 14 residues. Looked up from germline, CDR1 is SQVTM and CDR2 is ANQGSEA. V was pared by 6 bases and J by 1 base, with 8 bases of the junction left unmatched. The CDR3 loop reads CSVSVDRASYEQYF. The CDR3 DNA follows: TGCAGCGTGTCCGTGGACAGGGCTTCCTACGAGCAGTACTTC.

This clone came up a few times. The chain joins TRBV10-1 to TRBJ2-1; D gene uncertain. With 2 bases removed from V and 15 bases from J, the gap between germline ends came to 20 bases. Germline V gene sequence: CDR1 WNHNN, CDR2 SYGVQD (reference sequence). The CDR3 extends over 14 amino acids. CDR3 in amino acids: CASSESEAVGLRFF. The CDR3 nucleotides read TGCGCCAGCAGTGAGAGTGAGGCCGTCGGCCTTCGGTTCTTC.

The chain links TRBV6-5 to TRBJ1-1, with D unclear. Trimming left V 7 bases short and J 4 bases short, with 13 bases between. The CDR3 is 13 residues long. Germline lookup yields CDR1 MNHEY and CDR2 SVGAGI. CDR3 sequence reads: CASIAGGSTEAFF. In DNA form, the CDR3 reads TGTGCCAGCATCGCAGGTGGTTCCACTGAAGCTTTCTTT.

The rearrangement joins TRBV21-1 to TRBJ2-5; the D call in the table, TRBD2, was not verified against the DNA. TRBV21-1 is tagged as a pseudogene. This CDR3 has 15 residues. The CDR3 DNA reads as TGTGCCAGCAGCAAATGGGGGCCCGGGAGGGAGACCCAGTACTTC. Its protein is CASSKWGPGRETQYF.

The J gene is TRBJ2-1, the V gene TRBV10-3, with 12 bases identical to TRBD2. After removal of 0 bases from V and 15 bases from J, the junction contained 9 bases not matched to a gene. The CDR3 runs 15 residues. Germline CDR1 reads ENHRY; CDR2 reads SYGVKD. The CDR3 reads CAISESTGLAGYMFF. The CDR3 DNA reads TGTGCCATCAGTGAGTCGACCGGACTAGCGGGATATATGTTCTTC.

V usage is TRBV28 and J usage is TRBJ1-6, with 9 bases fitting TRBD1. The CDR3 consists of 14 residues. Germline-derived CDR1 and CDR2 are MDHEN and SYDVKM. With V trimmed by 6 bases and J by 10 bases, 7 bases remained unmatched. The CDR3 region has the DNA TGTGCCAGCAGCCCCGGGACAGGGTACTCACCCCTCCACTTT. Protein sequence: CASSPGTGYSPLHF.

This clone turned up a few times. The genes are TRBV9 and TRBJ1-3, with a possible D match to TRBD1 (5 bases). The CDR3 totals 16 residues. Germline CDR1 is SGDLS and CDR2 is YYNGEE. Trimming took off 2 bases at V and 2 bases at J, with 14 bases between the two ends. CDR3 residues: CASSVAGNFPGNTIYF. For the CDR3, the DNA is TGTGCCAGCAGCGTCGCAGGGAACTTCCCTGGAAACACCATATATTTT. Full variable domain (remainder filled in from reference TRBV9 and TRBJ1-3): DSGVTQTPKHLITATGQRVTLRCSPRSGDLSVYWYQQSLDQGLQFLIQYYNGEERAKGNILERFSAQQFPDLHSELNLSSLELGDSALYFCASSVAGNFPGNTIYFGEGSWLTVV.

The gene calls are TRBV3-1 (or the pseudogene TRBV3-2) and TRBJ2-3; D possibly corresponds to TRBD2 (6 bases). Looked up from germline, CDR1 is LGHDT and CDR2 is YNNKEL (reference sequence). V lost 7 bases, J lost 3 bases, and 17 bases lay in between. This CDR3 region has 15 residues. CDR3 residues: CASKTPRELTDTQYF. CDR3 nucleotide sequence: TGTGCCAGCAAGACCCCTCGGGAGTTAACAGATACGCAGTATTTT.

V is TRBV2 and J is TRBJ1-5; D possibly corresponds to TRBD1 (6 bases). Trimming removed 7 bases from V and 1 base from J, with 11 bases in between. CDR1 is SNHLY and CDR2 is FYNNEI in the germline V gene. The CDR3 loop spans 14 amino acids. The CDR3 bases are TGTGCCAGCAAGGGGGGGCTGAGCAATCAGCCCCAGCATTTT. Translating it yields CASKGGLSNQPQHF.

The rearrangement joins TRBV7-7 to TRBJ2-1; D gene uncertain. The CDR3 has 13 amino acids. CDR1 SSHAT and CDR2 FNYEAQ come from the germline V gene (reference sequence). V dropped 4 bases and J dropped 9 bases, with 13 bases sitting between them. The CDR3 region is CASSSYPGTEQFF. CDR3 in DNA: TGTGCCAGCAGCTCCTACCCAGGCACTGAGCAGTTCTTC.

CDR3 sequence (DNA): TGTGCCACCAGCGCAGGCGCTAGCGGGAGAGGGGATACGCAGTATTTT. Translation gives CATSAGASGRGDTQYF. V gene TRBV15 combines with J gene TRBJ2-3; the match to TRBD2 covers 10 bases. The junction had 11 bases not matched to a gene; V was cut back by 5 bases and J by 6 bases. This CDR3 has 16 residues. The V gene's germline CDR1 is LNHNV and CDR2 YYDKDF (reference sequence). The complete variable domain, with remaining parts taken from reference TRBV15 and TRBJ2-3, reads DAMVIQNPRYQVTQFGKPVTLSCSQTLNHNVMYWYQQKSSQAPKLLFHYYDKDFNNEADTPDNFQSRRPNTSFCFLDIRSPGLGDTAMYLCATSAGASGRGDTQYFGPGTRLTVL.

This chain links TRBV11-2 with TRBJ1-6; TRBD1 is a possible D gene (5 bases). Trimming left V 2 bases short and J 6 bases short, with 8 bases between. From germline, CDR1 is SGHAT and CDR2 FQNNGV. The CDR3 contains 14 residues. The CDR3 region is CASSLSTANSPLHF. DNA of the CDR3: TGTGCCAGCAGCTTATCGACAGCTAATTCACCCCTCCACTTT. Based on the CDR3 plus reference TRBV11-2 and TRBJ1-6, the full variable domain is EAGVAQSPRYKIIEKRQSVAFWCNPISGHATLYWYQQILGQGPKLLIQFQNNGVVDDSQLPKDRFSAERLKGVDSTLKIQPAKLEDSAVYLCASSLSTANSPLHFGNGTRLTVT.

V usage is TRBV5-5 and J usage is TRBJ1-2, with no clear D. CDR3 size: 14 residues. Germline CDR1 SGHKS, CDR2 YYEKEE (reference sequence). The germline V and J ends were trimmed by 0 bases and 0 bases, with 6 bases remaining between them. CDR3 bases: TGTGCCAGCAGCTTGGACAGAGCTAACTATGGCTACACCTTC. Translating it yields CASSLDRANYGYTF.

The J gene is TRBJ2-5, the V gene TRBV7-9; 9 positions agree with TRBD1. The CDR3 totals 16 residues. J lost 1 base, V lost 1 base, and 4 bases had no gene match. CDR1 is SEHNR and CDR2 is FQNEAQ in the germline V gene (reference sequence). The CDR3 DNA is TGTGCCAGCAGCTTAGAAGGGACAGGGTCCCAAGAGACCCAGTACTTC. Translation gives CASSLEGTGSQETQYF.

This clone appeared once. Other DNA sequences of this sample code for an identical CDR3. CDR3 sequence (DNA): TGTGCCAGCAGCTTAGATGGACTAGCCAAAAACATTCAGTACTTC. Its protein is CASSLDGLAKNIQYF. The V and J genes are TRBV7-2 and TRBJ2-4; D is perhaps TRBD2 (5 bases). The CDR3 sequence is 15 residues long. Germline assignment: CDR1 SGHTA and CDR2 FQGNSA. The V and J ends lost 1 base and 0 bases respectively, with 7 bases between them.

The chain has TRBV5-4 and TRBJ2-2; 7 bases align to TRBD1. CDR3 length: 15 residues. Trimming removed 3 bases from V and 4 bases from J; junction bases left unmatched: 6. Per the germline V gene, CDR1 is SGHNT and CDR2 is YYREEE (reference sequence). CDR3 protein: CASSWKGAGTGELFF. The CDR3 DNA follows: TGTGCCAGCAGCTGGAAGGGGGCGGGCACCGGGGAGCTGTTTTTT. The full variable domain, with the rest looked up from reference TRBV5-4 and TRBJ2-2, is ETGVTQSPTHLIKTRGQQVTLRCSSQSGHNTVSWYQQALGQGPQFIFQYYREEENGRGNFPPRFSGLQFPNYSSELNVNALELDDSALYLCASSWKGAGTGELFFGEGSRLTVL.

The sample holds a few counts of this clone. V usage is TRBV19 and J usage is TRBJ2-1, with TRBD2 matching 14 bases. Germline CDR1 reads LNHDA; CDR2 reads SQIVND (reference sequence). V dropped 7 bases and J dropped 0; count of bases not matched to a gene: 17. This CDR3 is 21 amino acids long. CDR3 nucleotide sequence: TGTGCCAGTACCAATCCTAGTGGGACTAGCGGGAGCCGGAGCTCCTACAATGAGCAGTTCTTC. Its protein is CASTNPSGTSGSRSSYNEQFF.

V usage is TRBV27 and J usage is TRBJ2-2; 7 bases agree with TRBD1. After removal of 6 bases from V and 1 base from J, the junction contained 8 bases not matched to a gene. The CDR3 extends over 16 amino acids. Germline CDR1 is MNHEY and CDR2 is SMNVEV (reference sequence). The CDR3 DNA sequence: TGTGCCAGCAGACAACCGGGACAGCAGAACACCGGGGAGCTGTTTTTT. It translates to CASRQPGQQNTGELFF.

The CDR3 sequence: CASSPTRQISYEQYF. CDR3 coding DNA: TGTGCCAGCTCACCTACCCGACAGATTTCCTACGAGCAGTACTTC. The rearrangement joins TRBV18 to TRBJ2-7; D possibly corresponds to TRBD1 (5 bases). The CDR3 length is 15 residues. Trimming left V 3 bases short and J 1 base short, with 13 bases between. From germline, CDR1 is KGHSH and CDR2 LQKENI.

The chain is built from TRBV5-4 and TRBJ2-7; possible D gene TRBD2, 6 bases. The CDR3 extends over 14 amino acids. V shed 3 bases and J shed 7 bases, with 17 bases lying between them. Looked up from germline, CDR1 is SGHNT and CDR2 is YYREEE (reference sequence). The CDR3 region has the DNA TGTGCCAGCAGCTCGAGAGCGGACTACGGAGAGCAGTACTTC. It yields the protein CASSSRADYGEQYF.

In its sample, this clone was seen once. This chain connects TRBV2 to TRBJ1-2, with 7 nucleotides matching TRBD1. Losses at the gene ends were 7 bases for V and 5 bases for J; bases not matched to a gene: 13. Germline V lookup: CDR1 SNHLY, CDR2 FYNNEI. This CDR3 comprises 15 residues. CDR3 in DNA: TGTGCCAGCAAGGCTTTAACAGGGGAAAATTATGGCTACACCTTC. It translates to CASKALTGENYGYTF. The complete variable domain, with remaining parts taken from reference TRBV2 and TRBJ1-2, reads EPEVTQTPSHQVTQMGQEVILRCVPISNHLYFYWYRQILGQKVEFLVSFYNNEISEKSEIFDDQFSVERPDGSNFTLKIRSTKLEDSAMYFCASKALTGENYGYTFGSGTRLTVV.

This clone was detected a few times. The rearrangement links TRBV9 to TRBJ2-7, with 7 bases that match TRBD1. V was clipped by 3 bases and J by 6 bases; unmatched bases: 6. The CDR3 length is 13 residues. The germline gives CDR1 SGDLS, CDR2 YYNGEE. DNA of the CDR3: TGTGCCAGCAGCGGAGGGACAGCTGGCGAGCAGTACTTC. It translates to CASSGGTAGEQYF. The whole variable domain, remainder taken from reference TRBV9 and TRBJ2-7, is DSGVTQTPKHLITATGQRVTLRCSPRSGDLSVYWYQQSLDQGLQFLIQYYNGEERAKGNILERFSAQQFPDLHSELNLSSLELGDSALYFCASSGGTAGEQYFGPGTRLTVT.

The chain employs TRBV6-6 and TRBJ1-6; 7 positions agree with TRBD1. The junction had 7 bases not matched to a gene; V was cut back by 7 bases and J by 10 bases. CDR3 length: 13 residues. Germline V gene lookup returns CDR1 MNHNY and CDR2 SVGAGI (reference sequence). The DNA of the CDR3 is TGTGCCAGCATCCAGCAGGGGGGCTCACCCCTCCACTTT. It is translated as CASIQQGGSPLHF.

V usage is TRBV10-1 and J usage is TRBJ2-4; weak D call: TRBD1 (5 bases). CDR3 length equals 13 residues. V was pared by 8 bases and J by 1 base, with 9 bases between. CDR1 and CDR2 (germline): WNHNN, SYGVQD (reference sequence). CDR3 sequence: CASSKGAKNIQYF. The CDR3 coding sequence is TGCGCCAGCTCTAAGGGGGCCAAAAACATTCAGTACTTC.

This clone was observed a single time. The rearrangement joins TRBV13 to TRBJ1-6; D possibly corresponds to TRBD1 (6 bases). Germline V CDR1 and CDR2: PRHDT, FYEKMQ (reference sequence). The CDR3 totals 14 residues. V was pared by 0 bases and J by 10 bases, with 10 bases between. This CDR3 is CASSLGQGGSPLHF. The CDR3 nucleotides are TGTGCCAGCAGCTTAGGACAGGGAGGGTCACCCCTCCACTTT.

The rearrangement joins TRBV5-1 to TRBJ2-7; TRBD1 matches 10 bases. The CDR3 totals 14 residues. Germline assignment: CDR1 SGHRS and CDR2 YFSETQ. Losses at the gene ends were 4 bases for V and 5 bases for J; bases not matched to a gene: 6. This CDR3 reads CASSAGTGDNEQYF. In nucleotides, the CDR3 is TGCGCCAGCAGCGCCGGGACAGGGGACAACGAGCAGTACTTC.

The chain has TRBV12-3 or TRBV12-4 and TRBJ2-5; D is possibly TRBD1 (5 bases). The CDR3 totals 12 residues. V was clipped by 6 bases and J by 4 bases, with 9 bases between them. DNA for the CDR3: TGTGCCAGCAGCCGACAGATAGAGACCCAGTACTTC. It encodes CASSRQIETQYF.

The CDR3 loop is CASSSQTTYNEQFF. CDR3 in DNA: TGTGCCAGCAGCTCCCAGACTACCTACAATGAGCAGTTCTTC. This chain connects TRBV11-1 to TRBJ2-1, with a weak D call TRBD2 (5 bases). V lost 4 bases and J lost 2, with 9 bases in between. This CDR3 comprises 14 residues. CDR1 SGHAT and CDR2 FQDESV come from the germline V gene (reference sequence).

The table lists this clone with a count of one. V usage is TRBV10-2 and J usage is TRBJ2-4; D ambiguous. The CDR3 has 15 residues. V was clipped by 3 bases and J by 0 bases, with 9 bases between them. Germline CDR1 is WSHSY and CDR2 is SAAADI. The CDR3 DNA reads TGCGCCAGCAGTGACCTCCGGGTAGCCAAAAACATTCAGTACTTC. Protein product: CASSDLRVAKNIQYF.

V is TRBV5-4 and J is TRBJ2-3; D unclear. Trimming pared 0 bases from V and 0 bases from J, leaving 5 bases between. The CDR3 is 14 amino acids. Per germline, CDR1 SGHNT and CDR2 YYREEE (reference sequence). DNA of the CDR3: TGTGCCAGCAGCTTGGTCCAGAGCACAGATACGCAGTATTTT. Translation gives CASSLVQSTDTQYF.